This T cell receptor (beta chain) is from a study of persistence of HIV-infected CD4 T cells. Looking at the study overall: Donors were ART-treated; their CMV- and Gag-responding CD4+ T cells were isolated. Multiple blood draws of up to about 180 mL, except a couple of donors with single leukapheresis.

Whole-study results and caveats: Degenerate expanded CDR3beta sequences were enriched among CMV- and Gag-responding cells. Proviral oligoclonality tracked with TCR oligoclonality within the same sorted cells.

This clone has only one observation. What it binds is not known. This was the immunoSEQ version 4 assay in survey mode. TCRdb's copy holds only in-frame clones and misses some; the assay was immunoSEQ multiplex PCR. The sample yields tens of thousands of clones, 65% to 80% seen once. Germline CDR1 and CDR2: MDHEN and SYDVKM. The CDR3 length is 15 residues. The ends lost 4 bases at V and 4 bases at J; junction bases unmatched: 8. Overlapping HIV-1 Gag 15-mer peptides at about 1 ug per peptide per mL were used. Sorted nonresponding memory CD4+ T cells were CD40L-negative, CD69-negative, CD45RO-high. The J gene is TRBJ1-1, the V gene TRBV28; 8 bases fit TRBD1. The material was CD4+ T cells sorted from PBMCs after roughly 18-hour stimulation, obtained from a patient who received antiretroviral therapy. The TCR sequence derives from an adult man with HIV who was CMV-seropositive. The CDR3 region has the DNA TGTGCCAGCAGTTCTCCCAGGGGGCGCAGCACTGAAGCTTTCTTT. It codes for CASSSPRGRSTEAFF.